The 2 T cell receptor beta chains reported below all come from one sample, sequenced in a study of T-cell reconstitution after alpha-beta-depleted transplantation in children (dated by TCRdb to the mid-2010s). This specimen's treatment or condition label, per the study, means: allogeneic hematopoietic cell transplantation with graft depleted of TCRalphabeta T cells and CD19 B cells. Their antigens are not known. The library came from PCR. TCRdb names Illumina HiSeq 2500 as the instrument used. TCR library preparation used molecular barcoding, with unique molecular identifiers applied to normalize quantification of the TCRbeta repertoire. The raw public data were reprocessed by TCRdb itself: fastp quality trimming at Q25, MiXCR clonotype calling, in-frame beta chains only. Rows are unified per CDR3 protein, each entry keeping the most common DNA and genes. This sample is represented by 250,000 to 300,000 distinct CDR3 sequences; almost 8% of them were singletons. The ten largest clones capture around 10% of the sample.

Here is what the overall study found, with its caveats: The frequencies of hyperexpanded clones fell over the following months, and after one year, T-cell counts and TCRbeta diversity were mostly attributed to newly produced T cells.

The sequencing used peripheral blood, collected 360 days after TCRalphabeta/CD19-depleted stem cell transplant. The source is a female patient aged 2-9 years who had a stem cell transplant for Fanconi anemia, so the T cells may come from the graft donor.

This clonotype showed up many times. CDR3 sequence (DNA): TGTGCCAGCAGTGGTGGGGGGGCATCGTACTTC. This codes for CASSGGGASYF. This rearrangement joins TRBV2 to TRBJ2-5; D perhaps matches TRBD2 (7 bases). Germline V gene lookup returns CDR1 SNHLY and CDR2 FYNNEI. The CDR3 runs to 11 residues. Trimming took 4 bases from V and 13 from J, leaving 13 bases between them.

Many counts were recorded for this clonotype. The J gene is TRBJ2-1, the V gene TRBV20-1, with TRBD2 matching over 10 bases. The V gene end was trimmed by 6 bases and the J gene end by 4 bases; junction bases not matched to a gene: 6. Germline V gives CDR1 DFQATT, CDR2 SNEGSKA (reference sequence). CDR3 length: 14 residues. The CDR3 DNA reads as TGCAGTGCCCCCACTAGCGGGACTTACAATGAGCAGTTCTTC. This gives the protein CSAPTSGTYNEQFF.